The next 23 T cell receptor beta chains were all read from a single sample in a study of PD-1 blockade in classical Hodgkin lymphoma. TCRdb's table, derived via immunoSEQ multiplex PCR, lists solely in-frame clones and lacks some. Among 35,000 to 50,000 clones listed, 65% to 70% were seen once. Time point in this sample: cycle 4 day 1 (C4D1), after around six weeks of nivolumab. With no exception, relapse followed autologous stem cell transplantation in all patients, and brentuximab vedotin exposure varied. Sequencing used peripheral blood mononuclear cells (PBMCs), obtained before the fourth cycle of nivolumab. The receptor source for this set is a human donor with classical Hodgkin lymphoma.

The CDR3 loop is CASSPHRSSDIQYF. The CDR3 nucleotides are TGTGCCAGCAGCCCCCACCGGAGCAGTGACATTCAGTACTTC. The rearrangement uses TRBV7-2 and TRBJ2-4; the D is unclear. V gave up 5 bases and J gave up 8 bases, with 16 bases separating them. CDR1 and CDR2 from the germline V gene are SGHTA and FQGNSA. The CDR3 is 14 amino acids.

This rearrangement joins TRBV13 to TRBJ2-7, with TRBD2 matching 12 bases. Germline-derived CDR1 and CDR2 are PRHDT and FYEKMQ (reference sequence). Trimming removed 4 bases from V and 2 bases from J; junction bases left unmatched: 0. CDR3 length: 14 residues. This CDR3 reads CASSSSGGAYEQYF. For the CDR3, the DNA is TGTGCCAGCAGCTCTAGCGGGGGGGCCTACGAGCAGTACTTC.

CDR3 sequence: CASSRTGGNQPQHF. CDR3 nucleotide sequence: TGTGCCAGCAGCCGGACAGGGGGGAATCAGCCCCAGCATTTT. The gene calls are TRBV11-2 and TRBJ1-5; 10 bases match TRBD1. The germline V gene encodes CDR1 SGHAT and CDR2 FQNNGV. J lost 4 bases, V lost 5 bases, and 2 bases had no gene match. This CDR3 contains 14 residues.

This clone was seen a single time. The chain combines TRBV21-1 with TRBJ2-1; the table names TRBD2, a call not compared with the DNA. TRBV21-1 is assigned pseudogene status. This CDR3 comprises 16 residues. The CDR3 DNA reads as TGTGCCAGCAGCCGAGCGTTTTTCGGGGGATACAATGAGCAGTTCTTC. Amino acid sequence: CASSRAFFGGYNEQFF.

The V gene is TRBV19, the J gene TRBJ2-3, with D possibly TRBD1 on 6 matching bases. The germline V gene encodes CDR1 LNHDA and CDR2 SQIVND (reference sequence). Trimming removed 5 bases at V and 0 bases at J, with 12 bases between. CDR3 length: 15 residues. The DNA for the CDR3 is TGTGCCAGTAGTTTAGGGGGAACTAGCACAGATACGCAGTATTTT. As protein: CASSLGGTSTDTQYF.

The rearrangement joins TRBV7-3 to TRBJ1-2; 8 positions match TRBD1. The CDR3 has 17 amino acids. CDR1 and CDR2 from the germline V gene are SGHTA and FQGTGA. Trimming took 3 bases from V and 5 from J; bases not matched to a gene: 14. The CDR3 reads CASSFDLRDRLDYGYTF. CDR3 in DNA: TGTGCCAGCAGCTTTGATTTACGGGACAGGTTGGATTATGGCTACACCTTC.

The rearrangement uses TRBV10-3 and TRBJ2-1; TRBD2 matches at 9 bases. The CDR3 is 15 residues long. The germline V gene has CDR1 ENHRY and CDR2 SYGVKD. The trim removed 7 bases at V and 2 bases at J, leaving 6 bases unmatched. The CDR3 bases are TGTGCCATCATCTTTAGCGGGGGCACCTACAATGAGCAGTTCTTC. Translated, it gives CAIIFSGGTYNEQFF.

DNA of the CDR3: TGTGCCAGTAGTCGGACAGGGGGCCACACTGAAGCTTTCTTT. Translation gives CASSRTGGHTEAFF. The chain is built from TRBV19 and TRBJ1-1; 11 nucleotides align to TRBD1. CDR1 and CDR2 from the germline V gene are LNHDA and SQIVND (reference sequence). V trimming: 5 bases; J trimming: 3 bases; junction bases outside the gene matches: 2. The CDR3 is 14 amino acids.

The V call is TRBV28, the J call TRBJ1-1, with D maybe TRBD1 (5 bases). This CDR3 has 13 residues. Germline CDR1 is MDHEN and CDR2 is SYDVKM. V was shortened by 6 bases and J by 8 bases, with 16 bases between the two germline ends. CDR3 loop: CASSLWGGSEAFF. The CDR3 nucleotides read TGTGCCAGCAGCCTTTGGGGGGGGTCGGAAGCTTTCTTT.

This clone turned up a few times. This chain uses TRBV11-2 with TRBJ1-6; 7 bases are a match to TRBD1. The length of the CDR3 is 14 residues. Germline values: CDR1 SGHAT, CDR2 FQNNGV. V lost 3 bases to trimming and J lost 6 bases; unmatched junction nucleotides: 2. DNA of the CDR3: TGTGCCAGCAGCTTCGCAGGGGGTAATTCACCCCTCCACTTT. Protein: CASSFAGGNSPLHF.

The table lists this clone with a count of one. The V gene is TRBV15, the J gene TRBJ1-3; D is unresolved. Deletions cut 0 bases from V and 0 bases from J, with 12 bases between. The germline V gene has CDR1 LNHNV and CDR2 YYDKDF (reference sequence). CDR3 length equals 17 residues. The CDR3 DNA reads TGTGCCACCAGCAGAGATCGCAGGCTACACTCTGGAAACACCATATATTTT. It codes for CATSRDRRLHSGNTIYF.

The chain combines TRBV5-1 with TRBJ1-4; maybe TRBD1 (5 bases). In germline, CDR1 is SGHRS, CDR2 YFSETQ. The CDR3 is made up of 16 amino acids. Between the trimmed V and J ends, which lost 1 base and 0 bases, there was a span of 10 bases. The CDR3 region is CASSLRWDATNEKLFF. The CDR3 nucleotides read TGCGCCAGCAGCTTGAGGTGGGACGCAACTAATGAAAAACTGTTTTTT.

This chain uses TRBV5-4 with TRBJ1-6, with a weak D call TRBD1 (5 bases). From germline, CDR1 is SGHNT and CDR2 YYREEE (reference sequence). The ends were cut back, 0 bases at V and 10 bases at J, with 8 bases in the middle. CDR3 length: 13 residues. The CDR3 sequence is CASSLDRDSPLHF. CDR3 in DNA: TGTGCCAGCAGCTTGGATCGGGACTCACCCCTCCACTTT.

CDR3 nucleotide sequence: TGTGCCTGGAGTGTATCGAGGTTCGGAGAGACCCAGTACTTC. It codes for CAWSVSRFGETQYF. This chain connects TRBV30 to TRBJ2-5; D gene uncertain. With 0 bases removed from V and 4 bases from J, the gap between germline ends came to 12 bases. CDR1 is GTSNPN and CDR2 is SVGIG in the germline V gene (reference sequence). This CDR3 contains 14 residues. Variable domain in full (rest from reference TRBV30 and TRBJ2-5): SQTIHQWPATLVQPVGSPLSLECTVEGTSNPNLYWYRQAAGRGLQLLFYSVGIGQISSEVPQNLSASRPQDRQFILSSKKLLLSDSGFYLCAWSVSRFGETQYFGPGTRLLVL.

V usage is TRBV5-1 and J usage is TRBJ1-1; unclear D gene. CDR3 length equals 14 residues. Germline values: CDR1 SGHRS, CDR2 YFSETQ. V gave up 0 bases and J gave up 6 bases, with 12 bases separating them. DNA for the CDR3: TGCGCCAGCAGCTTGGACCTACGCGGAGCTGAAGCTTTCTTT. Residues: CASSLDLRGAEAFF.

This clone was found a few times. The CDR3 coding sequence is TGTGCCAGCATGGAGAGAGGCTTTAGCAATCAGCCCCAGCATTTT. It translates to CASMERGFSNQPQHF. The chain employs TRBV6-5 and TRBJ1-5; no clear D. Germline V gene data show CDR1 as MNHEY and CDR2 as SVGAGI. The CDR3 runs 15 residues. Trimming stripped 7 bases from V and 0 bases from J, with 13 bases between.

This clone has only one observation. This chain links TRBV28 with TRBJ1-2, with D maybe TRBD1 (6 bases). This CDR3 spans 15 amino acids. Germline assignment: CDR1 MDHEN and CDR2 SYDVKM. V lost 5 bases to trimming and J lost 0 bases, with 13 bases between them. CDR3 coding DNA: TGTGCCAGCAGTGGACAGTGGATTTCTAACTATGGCTACACCTTC. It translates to CASSGQWISNYGYTF.

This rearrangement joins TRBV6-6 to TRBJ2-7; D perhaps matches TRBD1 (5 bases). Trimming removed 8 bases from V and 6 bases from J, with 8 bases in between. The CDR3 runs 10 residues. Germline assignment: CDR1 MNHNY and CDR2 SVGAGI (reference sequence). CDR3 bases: TGTGCCAGCGGCAGGGTCGAGCAGTACTTC. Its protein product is CASGRVEQYF.

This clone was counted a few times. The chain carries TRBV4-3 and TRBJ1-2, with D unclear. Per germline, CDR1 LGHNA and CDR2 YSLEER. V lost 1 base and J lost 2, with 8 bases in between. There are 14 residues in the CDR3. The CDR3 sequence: CASSQGGVNYGYTF. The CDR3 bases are TGCGCCAGCAGCCAAGGTGGGGTAAACTATGGCTACACCTTC.

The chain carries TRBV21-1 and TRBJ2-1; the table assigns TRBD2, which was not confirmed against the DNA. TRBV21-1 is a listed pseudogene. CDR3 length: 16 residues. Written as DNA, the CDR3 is TGTGCCAGCAGCAACGCCGGGACTAGCCTTTACAATGAGCAGTTCTTC. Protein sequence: CASSNAGTSLYNEQFF.

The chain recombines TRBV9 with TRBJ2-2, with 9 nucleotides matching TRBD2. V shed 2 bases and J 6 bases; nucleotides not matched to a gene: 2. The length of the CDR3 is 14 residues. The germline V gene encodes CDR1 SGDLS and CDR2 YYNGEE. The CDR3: CASSVLAGAGELFF. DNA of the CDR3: TGTGCCAGCAGCGTCTTAGCGGGGGCCGGGGAGCTGTTTTTT.

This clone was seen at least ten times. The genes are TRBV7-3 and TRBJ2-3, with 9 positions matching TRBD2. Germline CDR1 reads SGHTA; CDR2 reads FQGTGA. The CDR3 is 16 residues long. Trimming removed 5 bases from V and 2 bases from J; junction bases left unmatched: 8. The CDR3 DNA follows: TGTGCCAGCAGCGCCTTAGCGGGGGCCCCCACAGATACGCAGTATTTT. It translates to CASSALAGAPTDTQYF.

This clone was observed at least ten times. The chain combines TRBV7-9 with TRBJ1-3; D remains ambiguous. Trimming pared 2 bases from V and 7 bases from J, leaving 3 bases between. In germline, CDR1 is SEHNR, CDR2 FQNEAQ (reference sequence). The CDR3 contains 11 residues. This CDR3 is CASSLTNTIYF. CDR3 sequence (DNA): TGTGCCAGCAGCTTAACGAACACCATATATTTT.